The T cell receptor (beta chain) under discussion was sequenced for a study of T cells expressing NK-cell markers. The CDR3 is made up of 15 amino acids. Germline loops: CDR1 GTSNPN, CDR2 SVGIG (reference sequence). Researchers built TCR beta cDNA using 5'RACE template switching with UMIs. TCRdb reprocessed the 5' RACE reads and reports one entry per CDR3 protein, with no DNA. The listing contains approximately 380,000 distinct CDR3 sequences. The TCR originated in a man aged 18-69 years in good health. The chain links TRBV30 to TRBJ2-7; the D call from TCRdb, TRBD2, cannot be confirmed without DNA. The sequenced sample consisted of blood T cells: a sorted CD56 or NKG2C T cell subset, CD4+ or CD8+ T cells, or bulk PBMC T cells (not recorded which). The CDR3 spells CAWSGGALISYEQYF.